These T cell receptor beta chains were read from a single sample in a study of metastatic and nonmetastatic thyroid tumors. TCRdb re-called the PCR reads via MiXCR. The sample has about 6,500 clones; roughly two fifths are singletons. The sample was tumor tissue. The receptors were gathered from a female donor with papillary thyroid cancer or a benign thyroid nodule (not recorded which). Some clones in this sample may be carry-over from other donors' samples. The CDR3 runs from the conserved cysteine through the conserved F or W. Each record gives: D gene, clone size, J gene, V gene, CDR3 DNA, CDR3 protein. D genes are given only for firm matches. A row's size may be missing; if present it is once, few, many or a size class.

-	few	TRBJ1-2	TRBV30	TGTGCCTGGAGTGTACGGTGGGGCTATGGCTACACCTTC	CAWSVRWGYGYTF
-	-	TRBJ1-2	TRBV7-2	TGTGCCAGCACCTTATTAGGGAAAGGTGGCTACACCTTC	CASTLLGKGGYTF
TRBD2	-	TRBJ2-1	TRBV20-1	TGCAGTGCTAGAAGTCTCGCGGGAGGATTCAATGAGCAGTTCTTC	CSARSLAGGFNEQFF
TRBD1	-	TRBJ2-5	TRBV19	TGTGCCAGTATGGGGACAGATCAGACCCAGTACTTC	CASMGTDQTQYF
-	-	TRBJ2-6	TRBV15	TGTGCCACCAGCACTGGACAGCTCTCTGGGGCCAACGTCCTGACTTTC	CATSTGQLSGANVLTF
-	-	TRBJ2-7	TRBV9	TGTGCCAGCAGCGTAGATAGTTCCTACGAGCAGTACTTC	CASSVDSSYEQYF
TRBD1	-	TRBJ2-7	TRBV7-2	TGTTCCAGCAGCACCGACAGGGTGGGGGAGCAGTACTTC	CSSSTDRVGEQYF
-	few	TRBJ2-1	TRBV4-1	TGCGCCAGCAGCCAAGAGCAGCTGAGCTCCTACAATGAGCAGTTCTTC	CASSQEQLSSYNEQFF
-	few	TRBJ2-7	TRBV24-1	TGTGCCACCAGTGAGGCCGCTTCCGAGCAGTACTTC	CATSEAASEQYF
TRBD1	few	TRBJ1-6	TRBV30	TGTGCCTGGAGCGCTGGGACAGGTTCACCCCTCCACTTT	CAWSAGTGSPLHF
TRBD1	few	TRBJ2-7	TRBV6-2/TRBV6-3	TGTGCCAGCAGTGACGGGACAGGTGGTTTTTGGGAGCAGTACTTC	CASSDGTGGFWEQYF
TRBD2	few	TRBJ2-7	TRBV6-4	TGTGCCAGCAGTAAGCTATTTAGCGGGAGGGACGAGCAGTACTTC	CASSKLFSGRDEQYF
-	-	TRBJ1-1	TRBV19	TGTGCCAGTAGTCCCTTCGCCCCGGACACTGAAGCTTTCTTT	CASSPFAPDTEAFF
-	few	TRBJ2-7	TRBV28	TGTGCCAGCAGTAGATCCGGGACACAACCTTCCTACGAGCAGTACTTC	CASSRSGTQPSYEQYF